A single sample gave rise to the 10 T cell receptor beta chains below, sequenced in a study of cytomegalovirus exposure and HLA in healthy donors (dated by TCRdb to about 2017). Library generation was performed with the immunoSEQ multiplex PCR assay. A mixture of 60 forward primers for TCR Vbeta segments and 13 reverse primers for TCR Jbeta segments was used in the multiplex PCR. TCRdb limited this immuneACCESS table to in-frame rearrangements with V and J called. A share of clones is missing; checked studies link under half to unresolved V genes, and the rest is unexplained. The sample has 150,000 to 180,000 clones on record, approximately 72% of them singletons. Approximately 3% of the sample is held by the ten biggest clonotypes. The sequenced sample consisted of PBMCs. These TCRs come from a man younger than 30 in good health and CMV-seronegative.

This chain joins TRBV5-4 and TRBJ2-5, with TRBD2 matching 12 bases. The CDR3 sequence is 16 residues long. Germline lookup yields CDR1 SGHNT and CDR2 YYREEE (reference sequence). The V segment lost 4 bases and the J segment 2 bases; nucleotides outside the gene matches: 6. The chain's CDR3 is CASSPELAGGQETQYF. The DNA for the CDR3 is TGTGCCAGCAGCCCCGAACTAGCGGGGGGACAAGAGACCCAGTACTTC.

The gene calls are TRBV28 and TRBJ1-1, with unresolved D. Germline V gene sequence: CDR1 MDHEN, CDR2 SYDVKM. V lost 2 bases and J lost 1, with 8 bases in between. The CDR3 extends over 14 amino acids. The CDR3 region has the DNA TGTGCCAGCAGTTTAAGTGACAAGAACACTGAAGCTTTCTTT. Translating gives CASSLSDKNTEAFF.

The genes are TRBV6-5 and TRBJ1-1, with D uncertain. The CDR3 loop spans 13 amino acids. In germline, CDR1 is MNHEY, CDR2 SVGAGI. V shed 5 bases and J shed 3 bases, with 10 bases lying between them. CDR3 sequence reads: CASSNQIHTEAFF. CDR3 bases: TGTGCCAGCAGTAACCAGATACACACTGAAGCTTTCTTT.

The chain links TRBV4-2 to TRBJ2-1; D is possibly TRBD1 (5 bases). Germline lookup yields CDR1 LGHNA and CDR2 YNFKEQ. V was trimmed by 0 bases and J by 8 bases, leaving 11 bases between them. The CDR3 is 14 amino acids. The CDR3 loop reads CASSQDTRADEQFF. In DNA form, the CDR3 reads TGTGCCAGCAGCCAAGATACCAGGGCCGATGAGCAGTTCTTC.

The rearrangement links TRBV11-1 to TRBJ1-1; maybe TRBD1 (6 bases). Trimming left V 5 bases short and J 11 bases short, with 18 bases between. The CDR3 is made up of 13 amino acids. The germline gives CDR1 SGHAT, CDR2 FQDESV (reference sequence). The chain's CDR3 is CASSHRVLDPAFF. The CDR3 DNA reads as TGTGCCAGCAGCCACAGGGTATTGGACCCCGCTTTCTTT.

V gene TRBV10-3 combines with J gene TRBJ1-2, with 10 bases lining up with TRBD1. Germline-derived CDR1 and CDR2 are ENHRY and SYGVKD. V gave up 7 bases and J gave up 8 bases; unmatched junction bases: 4. The CDR3 has 12 residues. CDR3: CAIKDRGYGYTF. In nucleotides, the CDR3 is TGTGCCATCAAGGACAGGGGGTACGGCTACACCTTC.

The V and J genes are TRBV5-4 and TRBJ2-2; 9 bases match TRBD2. In germline, CDR1 is SGHNT, CDR2 YYREEE (reference sequence). The CDR3 has 15 amino acids. Unmatched junction bases numbered 6, after V lost 3 bases and J lost 6 bases. CDR3 nucleotides: TGTGCCAGCAGCTCGGTTAGCGGGGGTTCCGGGGAGCTGTTTTTT. Its translation: CASSSVSGGSGELFF.

The chain couples TRBV30 to TRBJ1-1; 8 bases are a match to TRBD1. Losses at the gene ends were 6 bases for V and 2 bases for J; bases not matched to a gene: 8. The CDR3 extends over 14 amino acids. Germline V gene data show CDR1 as GTSNPN and CDR2 as SVGIG (reference sequence). Written as DNA, the CDR3 is TGTGCCTGCACTACAGGGGGAATCAACACTGAAGCTTTCTTT. It codes for CACTTGGINTEAFF.

This chain connects TRBV7-3 to TRBJ2-7; the match to TRBD2 covers 12 bases. Germline loops: CDR1 SGHTA, CDR2 FQGTGA. This CDR3 is built from 15 residues. J was trimmed by 7 bases and V by 5 bases; bases with no gene match: 9. CDR3 coding DNA: TGTGCCAGCAGCCCGGGACTAGCGGGCCTTGGGGAGCAGTACTTC. It yields the protein CASSPGLAGLGEQYF.

This chain joins TRBV2 and TRBJ1-4, with 9 bases that match TRBD1. This CDR3 is built from 14 residues. In germline, CDR1 is SNHLY, CDR2 FYNNEI. V was pared by 4 bases and J by 8 bases, with 5 bases of the junction left unmatched. The CDR3 DNA sequence: TGTGCCAGCAGTGTCCGACAGGGGGAGGAAAAACTGTTTTTT. It codes for CASSVRQGEEKLFF.